A single T cell receptor (beta chain) is shown here with its context. Its antigen is currently not known. No per-base quality is available; no much larger clone lies one base away. Genomic DNA was extracted from sorted cells for sequencing of the TCRbeta CDR3 region. The immunoSEQ Assay was used to sequence the TCRbeta CDR3 regions. The table comes from immuneACCESS by way of TCRdb, which keeps in-frame sequences with V and J called. Part of the clones is missing from these tables; in studies checked, under half for an unresolved V gene and the rest for unknown reasons. A total of tens of thousands of clones appear in this sample, about 88% of them only once. Of the sample, more than 0.6% is held by the ten largest clones. As encoded in the germline V gene, CDR1 is SGHTA while CDR2 is FQGNSA. The CDR3 has 12 amino acids, counting the end cysteine and phenylalanine. Here the CDR3 DNA is all that survives: 36 bases in frame from base 1. Trimming removed 3 bases from V and 5 bases from J, leaving 7 bases between the germline ends.

This specimen belongs to a study of OX40 agonist ivuxolimab in advanced cancers. At the level of the whole study: Ivuxolimab, which targeted the costimulatory receptor OX40 (CD134), was an agonistic, fully human IgG2 monoclonal antibody. Intravenous ivuxolimab was administered to patients every 2 weeks at six dose levels: 0.01, 0.1, 0.3, 1.5, 3 and 10 mg/kg. Among the approximately 54 dose-escalation patients, about 19 had hepatocellular carcinoma, roughly 15 melanoma, 9 renal cell carcinoma and 9 head and neck cancer. In the dose-escalation cohort, 82.7% of patients were male, and the mean age was roughly 60 years, with a range of about 23 to 85. Patients were allowed to have had prior anti-PD-1, anti-PD-L1 or anti-CTLA-4 therapy, and more than 35% of the dose-escalation patients had been treated with checkpoint inhibitors. Partial responses occurred in three dose-escalation patients: two with cutaneous melanoma and one with hepatocellular carcinoma. The purpose of peripheral TCRbeta sequencing was to test whether ivuxolimab changed TCR sequence diversity and led to clonal T-cell expansion. The paper covers the monotherapy dose-escalation part of the phase I ivuxolimab trial, which included N ≈ 50 patients.

Patients with a history of autoimmune disease or receiving systemic immunosuppression were excluded from the trial. Peripheral blood for TCR sequencing was collected from all dose cohorts at baseline, on cycle 4 day 1, and on cycle 7 day 1. The samples were taken from a phase I, first-in-human, multicenter, open-label dose-escalation trial of ivuxolimab. Adults with locally advanced or metastatic melanoma, renal cell carcinoma, hepatocellular carcinoma or head and neck squamous cell carcinoma were enrolled in the trial. Before TCR sequencing, CD4+ T cells and CD8+ T cells from peripheral blood were sorted into separate populations. Study-wide findings and limitations: In the 0.1-3.0 mg/kg groups, partial responders had among the lowest normalized peripheral clonal expansion, particularly in CD8+ T cells. Low levels of normalized T-cell clonal expansion were also shown by some nonresponding patients. At doses of 0.1 to 3.0 mg/kg, clonal expansion of both CD4+ and CD8+ T cells in blood was seen between baseline and week 6. Which antigens the clonally expanded peripheral T cells were specific for was not determined. After ivuxolimab, CD8+ T cells had more expanded clones than CD4+ T cells on average.

This chain is built from TRBV7-2 and TRBJ1-2; the D gene is unclear. The receptor comes from an adult with an advanced solid tumor such as melanoma, head and neck, liver or kidney cancer. Sequenced here: CD4+ or CD8+ T cells sorted from blood, sampled in a trial of the OX40 agonist ivuxolimab. The sequenced DNA: TGTGCCAGCAGCTTCAGAGGTTATGGCTACACCTTC. It is translated as CASSFRGYGYTF.